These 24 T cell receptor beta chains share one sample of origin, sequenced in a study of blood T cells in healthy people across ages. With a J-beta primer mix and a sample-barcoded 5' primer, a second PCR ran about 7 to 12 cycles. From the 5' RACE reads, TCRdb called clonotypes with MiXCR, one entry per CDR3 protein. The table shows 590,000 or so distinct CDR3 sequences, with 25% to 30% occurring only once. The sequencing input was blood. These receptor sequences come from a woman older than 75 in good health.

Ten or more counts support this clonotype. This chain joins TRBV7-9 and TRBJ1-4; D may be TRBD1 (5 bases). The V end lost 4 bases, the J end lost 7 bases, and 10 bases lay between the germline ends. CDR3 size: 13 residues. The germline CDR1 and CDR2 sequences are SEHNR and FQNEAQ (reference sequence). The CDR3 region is CASSYRQIEKLFF. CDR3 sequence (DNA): TGTGCCAGCAGCTATCGACAGATTGAAAAACTGTTTTTT.

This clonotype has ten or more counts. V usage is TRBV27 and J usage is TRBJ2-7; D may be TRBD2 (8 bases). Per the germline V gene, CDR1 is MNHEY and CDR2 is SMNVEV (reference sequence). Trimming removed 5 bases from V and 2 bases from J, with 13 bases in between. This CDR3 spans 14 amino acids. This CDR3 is CASSRGGTAYEQYF. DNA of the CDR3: TGTGCCAGCAGTCGGGGGGGGACAGCCTACGAGCAGTACTTC.

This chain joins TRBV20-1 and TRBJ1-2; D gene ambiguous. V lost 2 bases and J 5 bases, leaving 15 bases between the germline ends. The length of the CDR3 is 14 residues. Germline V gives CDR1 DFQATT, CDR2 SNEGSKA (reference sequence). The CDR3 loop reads CSARKEGFAYGYTF. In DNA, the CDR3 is TGCAGTGCTAGAAAGGAAGGTTTTGCTTATGGCTACACCTTC.

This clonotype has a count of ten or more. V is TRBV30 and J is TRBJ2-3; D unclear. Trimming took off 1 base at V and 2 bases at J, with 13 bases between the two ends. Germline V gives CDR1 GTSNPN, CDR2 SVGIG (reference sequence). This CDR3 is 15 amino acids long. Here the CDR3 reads CAWSDGKTYTDTQYF. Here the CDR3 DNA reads TGTGCCTGGAGTGATGGAAAAACGTACACAGATACGCAGTATTTT.

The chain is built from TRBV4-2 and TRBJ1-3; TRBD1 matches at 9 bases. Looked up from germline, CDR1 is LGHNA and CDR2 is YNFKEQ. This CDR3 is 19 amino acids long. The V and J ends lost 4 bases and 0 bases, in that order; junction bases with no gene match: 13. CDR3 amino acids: CASSPLGQGFRSSGNTIYF. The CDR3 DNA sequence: TGTGCCAGCAGCCCCCTTGGACAGGGGTTTCGGAGCTCTGGAAACACCATATATTTT.

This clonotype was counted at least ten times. The CDR3: CAWRRGLDTQYF. DNA of the CDR3: TGTGCCTGGAGACGGGGGCTAGATACGCAGTATTTT. The chain couples TRBV30 to TRBJ2-3; TRBD1 or TRBD2 may be the D gene (6 bases each). The CDR3 consists of 12 residues. Trimming took 3 bases from V and 5 from J, leaving 9 bases between them. Germline values: CDR1 GTSNPN, CDR2 SVGIG (reference sequence).

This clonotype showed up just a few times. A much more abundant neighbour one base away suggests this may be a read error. The CDR3 DNA is TGTGCCAGCAGTTTAGAGTGCTATGGCTACACCTTC. Translation: CASSLECYGYTF. The rearrangement links TRBV12-3 or TRBV12-4 to TRBJ1-2; no clear D. The germline V and J ends were trimmed by 1 base and 4 bases, with 4 bases remaining between them. The length of the CDR3 is 12 residues.

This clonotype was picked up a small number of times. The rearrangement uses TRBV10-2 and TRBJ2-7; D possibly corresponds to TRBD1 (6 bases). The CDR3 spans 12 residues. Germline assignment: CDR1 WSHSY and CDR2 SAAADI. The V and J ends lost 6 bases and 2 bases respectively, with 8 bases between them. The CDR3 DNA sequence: TGCGCCAGCAGGGACAGTACCTACGAGCAGTACTTC. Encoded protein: CASRDSTYEQYF.

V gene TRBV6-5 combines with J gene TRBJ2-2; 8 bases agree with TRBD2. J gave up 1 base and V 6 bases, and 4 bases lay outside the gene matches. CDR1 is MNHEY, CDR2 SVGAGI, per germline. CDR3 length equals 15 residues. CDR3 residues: CASSQSGGNTGELFF. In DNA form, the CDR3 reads TGTGCCAGCAGCCAGAGCGGGGGGAACACCGGGGAGCTGTTTTTT.

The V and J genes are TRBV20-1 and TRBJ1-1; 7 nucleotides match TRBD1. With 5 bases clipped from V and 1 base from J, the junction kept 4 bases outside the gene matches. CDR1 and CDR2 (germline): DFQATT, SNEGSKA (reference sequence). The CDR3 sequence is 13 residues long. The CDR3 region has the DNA TGCAGTGCTTACAGGGGCCCGAACACTGAAGCTTTCTTT. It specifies CSAYRGPNTEAFF.

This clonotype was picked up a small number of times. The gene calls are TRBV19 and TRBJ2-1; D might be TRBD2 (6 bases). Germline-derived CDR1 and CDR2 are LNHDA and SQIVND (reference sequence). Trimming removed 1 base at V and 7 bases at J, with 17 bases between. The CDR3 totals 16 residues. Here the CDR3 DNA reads TGTGCCAGTAGTATAGGCGGGCTAGCGAGATTAAATGAGCAGTTCTTC. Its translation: CASSIGGLARLNEQFF.

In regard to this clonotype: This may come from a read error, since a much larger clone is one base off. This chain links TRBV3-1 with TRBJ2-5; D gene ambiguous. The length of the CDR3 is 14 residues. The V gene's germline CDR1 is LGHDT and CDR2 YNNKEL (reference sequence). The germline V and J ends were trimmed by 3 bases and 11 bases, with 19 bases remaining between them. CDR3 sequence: CASSHAVTYNEQYF. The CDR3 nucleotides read TGTGCCAGCAGCCACGCCGTTACCTACAATGAGCAGTACTTC.

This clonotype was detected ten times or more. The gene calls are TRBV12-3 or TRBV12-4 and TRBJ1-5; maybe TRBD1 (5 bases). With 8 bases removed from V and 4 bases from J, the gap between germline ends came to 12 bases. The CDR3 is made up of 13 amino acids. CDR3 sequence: CASRGTGNQPQHF. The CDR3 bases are TGTGCCAGCCGGGGGACGGGGAATCAGCCCCAGCATTTT.

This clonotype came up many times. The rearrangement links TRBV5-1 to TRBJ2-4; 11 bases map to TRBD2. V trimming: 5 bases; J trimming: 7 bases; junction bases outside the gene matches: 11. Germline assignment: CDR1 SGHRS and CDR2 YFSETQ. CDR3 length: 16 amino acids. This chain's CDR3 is CASSSVSGGAGNIQYF. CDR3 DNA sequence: TGCGCCAGCAGTTCTGTTAGCGGGGGGGCCGGGAACATTCAGTACTTC. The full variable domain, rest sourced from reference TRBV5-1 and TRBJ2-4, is KAGVTQTPRYLIKTRGQQVTLSCSPISGHRSVSWYQQTPGQGLQFLFEYFSETQRNKGNFPGRFSGRQFSNSRSEMNVSTLELGDSALYLCASSSVSGGAGNIQYFGAGTRLSVL.

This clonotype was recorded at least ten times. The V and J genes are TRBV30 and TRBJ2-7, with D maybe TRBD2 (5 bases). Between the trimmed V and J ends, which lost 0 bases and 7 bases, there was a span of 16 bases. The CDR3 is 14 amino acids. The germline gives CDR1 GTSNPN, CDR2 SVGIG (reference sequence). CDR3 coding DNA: TGTGCCTGGAGTGTACGTTCGGCGGGCGGGGAGCAGTACTTC. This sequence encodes CAWSVRSAGGEQYF.

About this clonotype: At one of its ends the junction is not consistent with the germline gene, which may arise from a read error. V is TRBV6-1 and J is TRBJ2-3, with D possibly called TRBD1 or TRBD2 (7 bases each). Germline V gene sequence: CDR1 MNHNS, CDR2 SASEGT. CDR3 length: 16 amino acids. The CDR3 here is CAGRGGFWDSTDTQYF. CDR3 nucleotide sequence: TGTGCCGGCAGGGGGGGGTTCTGGGATAGCACAGATACGCAGTATTTT.

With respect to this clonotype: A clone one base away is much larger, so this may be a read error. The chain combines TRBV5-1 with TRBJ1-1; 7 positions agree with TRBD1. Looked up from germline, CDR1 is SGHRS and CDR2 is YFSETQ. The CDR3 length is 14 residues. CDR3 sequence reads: CAGSEVDRYTEAFF. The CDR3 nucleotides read TGCGCCGGCAGCGAAGTGGACAGGTACACTGAAGCTTTCTTT.

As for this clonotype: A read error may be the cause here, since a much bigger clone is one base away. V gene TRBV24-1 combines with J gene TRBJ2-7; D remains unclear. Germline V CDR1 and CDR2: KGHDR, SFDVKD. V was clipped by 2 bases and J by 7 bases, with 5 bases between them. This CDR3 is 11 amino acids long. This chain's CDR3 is CATSDWWEQYF. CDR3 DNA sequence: TGTGCCACCAGTGATTGGTGGGAGCAGTACTTC.

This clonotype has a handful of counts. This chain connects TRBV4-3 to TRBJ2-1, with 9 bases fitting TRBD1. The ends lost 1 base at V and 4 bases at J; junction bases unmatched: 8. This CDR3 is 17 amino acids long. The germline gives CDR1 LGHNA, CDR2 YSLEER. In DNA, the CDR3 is TGCGCCAGCAGCCAAGGGCCCGACGGGACAGGGTACAATGAGCAGTTCTTC. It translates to CASSQGPDGTGYNEQFF.

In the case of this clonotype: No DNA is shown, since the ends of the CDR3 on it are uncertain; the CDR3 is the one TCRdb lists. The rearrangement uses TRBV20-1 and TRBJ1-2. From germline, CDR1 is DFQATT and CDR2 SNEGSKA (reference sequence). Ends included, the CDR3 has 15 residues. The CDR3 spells CSARTWGGDNYGCTF.

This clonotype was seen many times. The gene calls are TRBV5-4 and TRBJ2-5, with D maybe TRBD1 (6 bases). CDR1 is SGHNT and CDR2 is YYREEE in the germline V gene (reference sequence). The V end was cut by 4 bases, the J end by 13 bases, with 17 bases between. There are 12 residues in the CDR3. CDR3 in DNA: TGTGCCAGCAGCCAAGACAGGCAAAAGGGGTACTTC. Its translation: CASSQDRQKGYF.

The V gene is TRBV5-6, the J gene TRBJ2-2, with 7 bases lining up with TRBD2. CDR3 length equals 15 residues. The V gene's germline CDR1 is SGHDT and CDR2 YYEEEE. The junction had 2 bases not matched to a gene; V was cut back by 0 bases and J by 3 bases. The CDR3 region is CASSLGTRDTGELFF. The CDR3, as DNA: TGTGCCAGCAGCTTGGGGACTAGGGACACCGGGGAGCTGTTTTTT. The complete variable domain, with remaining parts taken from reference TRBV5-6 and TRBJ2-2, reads DAGVTQSPTHLIKTRGQQVTLRCSPKSGHDTVSWYQQALGQGPQFIFQYYEEEERQRGNFPDRFSGHQFPNYSSELNVNALLLGDSALYLCASSLGTRDTGELFFGEGSRLTVL.

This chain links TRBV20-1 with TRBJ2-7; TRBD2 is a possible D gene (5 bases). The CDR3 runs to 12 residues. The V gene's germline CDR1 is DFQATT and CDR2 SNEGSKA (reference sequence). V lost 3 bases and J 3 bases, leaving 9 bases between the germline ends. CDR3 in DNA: TGCAGTGCTAGTGGACTTGGCTACGAGCAGTACTTC. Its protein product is CSASGLGYEQYF.

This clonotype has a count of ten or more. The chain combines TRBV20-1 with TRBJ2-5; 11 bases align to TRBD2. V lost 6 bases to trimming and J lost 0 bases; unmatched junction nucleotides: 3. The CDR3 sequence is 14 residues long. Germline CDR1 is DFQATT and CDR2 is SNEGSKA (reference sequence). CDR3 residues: CSAKTSGNQETQYF. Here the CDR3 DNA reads TGCAGTGCCAAGACTAGCGGGAACCAAGAGACCCAGTACTTC.